Shown below are 18 T cell receptor beta chains from a single sample sequenced in a study of blood T cells in healthy people across ages. The second PCR ran roughly 6 to 11 cycles with a sample-barcoded 5' primer and J-beta primers. MiXCR, applied by TCRdb to the 5' RACE reads, yields one record per CDR3 protein. In the table there are some 1,500,000 distinct CDR3 sequences, under 55% of which are singletons. Sequencing used blood. The receptors derive from a woman under 30 in good health.

V usage is TRBV6-5 and J usage is TRBJ2-5; 7 bases are a match to TRBD1. Germline loops: CDR1 MNHEY, CDR2 SVGAGI. The CDR3 totals 14 residues. The junction had 8 bases not matched to a gene; V was cut back by 6 bases and J by 4 bases. Written as DNA, the CDR3 is TGTGCCAGCAGAGCGGACAGGCCGCCAGAGACCCAGTACTTC. It translates to CASRADRPPETQYF.

This clonotype turned up a few times. The chain is built from TRBV20-1 and TRBJ2-4, with 8 bases fitting TRBD2. The trim removed 0 bases at V and 6 bases at J, leaving 1 base unmatched. Per germline, CDR1 DFQATT and CDR2 SNEGSKA (reference sequence). The CDR3 has 13 residues. The CDR3 sequence: CSAREGLGNIQYF. Here the CDR3 DNA reads TGCAGTGCTAGAGAGGGACTAGGAAACATTCAGTACTTC.

V gene TRBV21-1 combines with J gene TRBJ1-3; the table gives TRBD1 as D, unverified against the DNA. TRBV21-1 is reported as a pseudogene. The CDR3 loop spans 17 amino acids. The CDR3 loop reads CASSKSTAGLAGNTIYF. Here the CDR3 DNA reads TGTGCCAGCAGCAAAAGTACAGCGGGCCTTGCTGGAAACACCATATATTTT.

CDR3 DNA: TGTGCCAGCAGTTTATGGCTGACCAGTTACGAGCAGTACTTC. Protein: CASSLWLTSYEQYF. The J gene is TRBJ2-5, the V gene TRBV28; no clear D. TRBJ2-7 explains the end of the DNA better; the J call may be wrong. Germline values: CDR1 MDHEN, CDR2 SYDVKM. This CDR3 region has 14 residues.

Points on this clonotype: One junction end disagrees with the germline gene, perhaps due to a read error. The chain joins TRBV10-3 to TRBJ2-4; 8 bases map to TRBD2. This CDR3 region has 16 residues. The germline gives CDR1 ENHRY, CDR2 SYGVKD. Here the CDR3 reads CAISESLAEAENIQYF. The DNA of the CDR3 is TGTGCCATCAGTGAGTCACTAGCGGAAGCCGAAAACATTCAGTACTTC.

The CDR3 nucleotides read TGCGCCAGCAGCCAATCCGCAGGGGGCGATGGCTACACCTTC. Translation: CASSQSAGGDGYTF. The chain couples TRBV4-1 to TRBJ1-2; 8 bases are shared with TRBD1. The germline V gene has CDR1 MGHRA and CDR2 YSYEKL. The CDR3 covers 14 residues. V lost 2 bases to trimming and J lost 6 bases; unmatched junction nucleotides: 5.

The chain joins TRBV2 to TRBJ2-7; 7 nucleotides align to TRBD2. Trimming at V came to 6 bases and at J to 9 bases, leaving 17 bases not matched to a gene. CDR1 SNHLY and CDR2 FYNNEI come from the germline V gene. This CDR3 spans 15 amino acids. The CDR3: CASRGTDYLSGGQYF. The CDR3, as DNA: TGTGCCAGCAGAGGGACTGACTACTTATCGGGAGGGCAGTACTTC.

Worth noting for this clonotype: A junction boundary mismatches the germline segment, possibly from a read error. The chain carries TRBV12-3 or TRBV12-4 and TRBJ2-7, with D perhaps matching TRBD2 (5 bases). This CDR3 is built from 15 residues. The chain's CDR3 is CASSYLTGRSYEQCF. The CDR3 bases are TGTGCCAGCTCCTATCTTACGGGAAGGTCCTACGAGCAGTGCTTC.

This clonotype showed up just a few times. This chain uses TRBV7-9 with TRBJ2-1, with 7 bases identical to TRBD2. The germline V gene encodes CDR1 SEHNR and CDR2 FQNEAQ (reference sequence). Losses at the gene ends were 1 base for V and 7 bases for J; bases not matched to a gene: 7. This CDR3 region has 15 residues. DNA of the CDR3: TGTGCCAGCAGCTTAGGAGCGGGATCTGAAAATGAGCAGTTCTTC. It yields the protein CASSLGAGSENEQFF.

The chain uses TRBV11-3 and TRBJ1-5; 7 nucleotides agree with TRBD1. Germline lookup yields CDR1 SGHNT and CDR2 YENEEA. The CDR3 runs 16 residues. V shed 4 bases, J shed 2 bases, and the junction held 8 bases outside the gene matches. The CDR3 DNA reads as TGTGCCAGCAGCTCAGAGGTAGGACAGGGCAATCAGCCCCAGCATTTT. Protein: CASSSEVGQGNQPQHF.

CDR3 residues: CASSQARQGNQPQHF. The DNA of the CDR3 is TGCGCCAGCAGCCAAGCAAGGCAGGGCAATCAGCCCCAGCATTTT. The chain has TRBV4-1 and TRBJ1-5; D remains ambiguous. The CDR3 extends over 15 amino acids. V lost 1 base to trimming and J lost 2 bases, with 9 bases between them. Germline V gene sequence: CDR1 MGHRA, CDR2 YSYEKL.

The CDR3 nucleotides are TGTGCCAGCAGCTTGGAGATCTACGAGCAGTACTTC. Translating it yields CASSLEIYEQYF. This chain uses TRBV7-2 with TRBJ2-7; D gene uncertain. The CDR3 loop spans 12 amino acids. V lost 3 bases and J 3 bases, leaving 6 bases between the germline ends. CDR1 is SGHTA and CDR2 is FQGNSA in the germline V gene.

This chain joins TRBV30 and TRBJ2-5, with D unclear. The V and J ends lost 5 bases and 0 bases respectively, with 10 bases between them. Germline V gene sequence: CDR1 GTSNPN, CDR2 SVGIG (reference sequence). This CDR3 contains 13 residues. CDR3 sequence (DNA): TGTGCCTGGGCTCGTTTGTACCAAGAGACCCAGTACTTC. This sequence encodes CAWARLYQETQYF.

The chain is built from TRBV9 and TRBJ2-1; D perhaps matches TRBD2 (5 bases). Germline CDR1 reads SGDLS; CDR2 reads YYNGEE. The V end was cut by 5 bases, the J end by 6 bases, with 18 bases between. The CDR3 loop spans 15 amino acids. CDR3 bases: TGTGCCAGCAGGTACAGCGGAGGAGAGGGCAATGAGCAGTTCTTC. Translated: CASRYSGGEGNEQFF.

This chain connects TRBV3-1 to TRBJ2-7, with unresolved D. The germline gives CDR1 LGHDT, CDR2 YNNKEL (reference sequence). Between the trimmed V and J ends, which lost 0 bases and 7 bases, there was a span of 10 bases. The CDR3 spans 13 residues. CDR3 bases: TGTGCCAGCAGCCAAGAAGCCCTATTAGAGCAGTACTTC. Translating it yields CASSQEALLEQYF.

This clonotype has at least ten counts. V gene TRBV7-2 combines with J gene TRBJ2-3; D perhaps matches TRBD2 (6 bases). V lost 5 bases, J lost 6 bases, and 15 bases lay in between. Germline-derived CDR1 and CDR2 are SGHTA and FQGNSA. The CDR3 runs to 14 residues. CDR3 nucleotides: TGTGCCAGCAGCAAGCCCCCGGGACTTGATACGCAGTATTTT. Residues: CASSKPPGLDTQYF.

The CDR3 protein is CASSLEVLNEQFF. The CDR3 DNA follows: TGTGCCAGCAGCTTGGAGGTTCTCAATGAGCAGTTCTTC. The chain joins TRBV5-6 to TRBJ2-1; no clear D. V was trimmed by 0 bases and J by 6 bases, leaving 7 bases between them. The CDR3 has 13 residues. The germline V gene has CDR1 SGHDT and CDR2 YYEEEE.

The chain recombines TRBV18 with TRBJ1-5, with TRBD1 as a possible D gene (5 bases). CDR1 and CDR2 (germline): KGHSH, LQKENI. With 2 bases removed from V and 5 bases from J, the gap between germline ends came to 7 bases. The CDR3 extends over 13 amino acids. CDR3 protein: CASSPGADQPQHF. CDR3 DNA: TGTGCCAGCTCACCAGGGGCCGATCAGCCCCAGCATTTT.